Below are 20 T cell receptor beta chains sequenced from a single sample in a study of T cell repertoires in cytomegalovirus infection. The antigens these receptors bind are not known. TCRdb fed the reads into MiXCR, producing one record per CDR3 protein. The data contain approximately 300,000 distinct CDR3 sequences, roughly 29% of them singletons. The source material was cultured PBMCs, sampled from culture after CMV antigen stimulation. These receptor sequences come from a human donor in good health (CMV status not recorded). Some clones in this sample may be carry-over from other donors' samples.

This clonotype was picked up many times. The J gene is TRBJ2-5, the V gene TRBV14; 11 bases match TRBD1. Germline values: CDR1 SGHDN, CDR2 FVKESK. CDR3 length: 17 residues. The ends lost 6 bases at V and 5 bases at J; junction bases unmatched: 14. The CDR3 region is CASSHPGQGDWWETQYF. The CDR3 nucleotides read TGTGCCAGCAGTCATCCGGGACAGGGGGATTGGTGGGAGACCCAGTACTTC. Together with reference TRBV14 and TRBJ2-5, the CDR3 gives the full variable domain: EAGVTQFPSHSVIEKGQTVTLRCDPISGHDNLYWYRRVMGKEIKFLLHFVKESKQDESGMPNNRFLAERTGGTYSTLKVQPAELEDSGVYFCASSHPGQGDWWETQYFGPGTRLLVL.

A single count supports this clonotype. The genes are TRBV6-1 and TRBJ1-6; 7 bases are shared with TRBD1. The length of the CDR3 is 14 residues. Losses at the gene ends were 6 bases for V and 6 bases for J; bases not matched to a gene: 5. The germline V gene encodes CDR1 MNHNS and CDR2 SASEGT. Here the CDR3 reads CASRLRDSNSPLHF. CDR3 sequence (DNA): TGTGCCAGCAGGCTCCGGGACAGTAATTCACCCCTCCACTTT.

The rearrangement uses TRBV20-1 and TRBJ1-2; D uncertain. Germline CDR1 is DFQATT and CDR2 is SNEGSKA (reference sequence). The CDR3 is 16 amino acids. Trimming cost V 1 base and J 4 bases, with 19 bases left between them. CDR3 DNA sequence: TGCAGTGCTAGAGCTTGGCGGAATCTCGAGGGCTATGGCTACACCTTC. Amino acids: CSARAWRNLEGYGYTF.

This clonotype was counted ten times or more. This chain links TRBV7-2 with TRBJ2-5, with a weak D call TRBD2 (6 bases). The CDR3 runs to 13 residues. Trimming stripped 5 bases from V and 3 bases from J, with 10 bases between. Germline CDR1 and CDR2: SGHTA and FQGNSA. In DNA form, the CDR3 reads TGTGCCAGCAGCCGCGGAGGGGAAGAGACCCAGTACTTC. Its protein is CASSRGGEETQYF.

CDR3 amino acids: CASSDIGNTIYF. The CDR3 region has the DNA TGTGCCAGCAGTGATATTGGAAACACCATATATTTT. The V call is TRBV7-6, the J call TRBJ1-3; D not certain. The CDR3 is 12 amino acids. Looked up from germline, CDR1 is SGHVS and CDR2 is FNYEAQ. V was clipped by 6 bases and J by 3 bases, with 6 bases between them.

Only a few counts were recorded for this clonotype. The rearrangement links TRBV11-3 to TRBJ2-7; TRBD1 agrees at 9 bases. Germline CDR1 SGHNT, CDR2 YENEEA. There are 14 residues in the CDR3. V was pared by 5 bases and J by 3 bases, with 5 bases of the junction left unmatched. The CDR3: CASSPEDRGYEQYF. The CDR3 DNA follows: TGTGCCAGCAGCCCCGAGGACAGGGGCTACGAGCAGTACTTC.

The J gene is TRBJ1-1, the V gene TRBV5-4; D not resolved. The CDR3 sequence is 15 residues long. The germline gives CDR1 SGHNT, CDR2 YYREEE (reference sequence). V lost 4 bases and J 0 bases, leaving 13 bases between the germline ends. This CDR3 is CASSDPSRMNTEAFF. The CDR3 region has the DNA TGTGCCAGCAGCGATCCCTCAAGGATGAACACTGAAGCTTTCTTT.

This clonotype was detected ten times or more. The chain joins TRBV7-2 to TRBJ2-6, with 7 nucleotides matching TRBD1. J lost 3 bases, V lost 5 bases, and 4 bases had no gene match. The CDR3 is made up of 15 amino acids. The germline gives CDR1 SGHTA, CDR2 FQGNSA. In nucleotides, the CDR3 is TGTGCCAGCAGCCGACAGGGAAGTGGGGCCAACGTCCTGACTTTC. Amino acid sequence: CASSRQGSGANVLTF.

The rearrangement joins TRBV4-1 to TRBJ2-7, with D perhaps matching TRBD1 or TRBD2 (5 bases each). The V end lost 1 base, the J end lost 3 bases, and 16 bases lay between the germline ends. This CDR3 comprises 16 residues. Per germline, CDR1 MGHRA and CDR2 YSYEKL. The CDR3 region is CASSQVTGPSHYEQYF. The CDR3 DNA reads TGCGCCAGCAGCCAAGTCACGGGGCCCTCCCACTACGAGCAGTACTTC.

The rearrangement joins TRBV7-6 to TRBJ1-6, with 9 bases aligning to TRBD1. Looked up from germline, CDR1 is SGHVS and CDR2 is FNYEAQ. This CDR3 has 17 residues. The V segment lost 3 bases and the J segment 10 bases; nucleotides outside the gene matches: 13. CDR3 sequence (DNA): TGTGCCAGCAGCTTTGATCCGGGACAGGGAATTTGGTCACCCCTCCACTTT. This translates into CASSFDPGQGIWSPLHF.

This chain links TRBV6-5 with TRBJ2-3, with D unresolved. The V and J ends lost 3 bases and 1 base respectively, with 11 bases between them. Germline CDR1 reads MNHEY; CDR2 reads SVGAGI. The length of the CDR3 is 15 residues. CDR3 sequence reads: CASSYITERTDTQYF. The CDR3 bases are TGTGCCAGCAGTTATATCACAGAGCGCACAGATACGCAGTATTTT.

This clonotype was seen ten or more times. J is TRBJ2-7 and V is TRBV7-2; D unresolved. The length of the CDR3 is 15 residues. V lost 2 bases, J lost 2 bases, and 13 bases lay in between. CDR1 SGHTA and CDR2 FQGNSA come from the germline V gene. Here the CDR3 DNA reads TGTGCCAGCAGCTTATCCTCAGGCGTTACCTACGAGCAGTACTTC. Amino acid sequence: CASSLSSGVTYEQYF.

The chain is built from TRBV27 and TRBJ2-5; TRBD1 aligns across 9 bases. Germline V gene data show CDR1 as MNHEY and CDR2 as SMNVEV (reference sequence). J gave up 7 bases and V 5 bases, and 11 bases lay outside the gene matches. The CDR3 contains 15 residues. DNA of the CDR3: TGTGCCAGCAGTGGCCCACAGGGGGCGAGGGGGACCCAGTACTTC. Its translation: CASSGPQGARGTQYF.

The chain employs TRBV6-6 and TRBJ1-1; TRBD1 agrees at 7 bases. Germline V CDR1 and CDR2: MNHNY, SVGAGI (reference sequence). With V trimmed by 4 bases and J by 0 bases, 8 bases remained unmatched. The CDR3 is 16 residues long. CDR3 sequence reads: CASSFGMTGMNTEAFF. CDR3 sequence (DNA): TGTGCCAGCAGTTTCGGAATGACAGGGATGAACACTGAAGCTTTCTTT.

Many counts were recorded for this clonotype. The CDR3 coding sequence is TGTGCCAGCAGCCTTGGGCACAGGGGTCATCAGCCCCAGCATTTT. Amino acid sequence: CASSLGHRGHQPQHF. The gene calls are TRBV4-2 and TRBJ1-5, with TRBD1 matching 7 bases. Germline trimming cut 4 bases from V and 5 bases from J; bases unmatched to any gene: 8. The CDR3 spans 15 residues. Germline V gives CDR1 LGHNA, CDR2 YNFKEQ.

The chain is built from TRBV3-1 and TRBJ2-1; 9 bases align to TRBD2. V was pared by 0 bases and J by 0 bases, with 9 bases of the junction left unmatched. The CDR3 is made up of 19 amino acids. Germline CDR1 reads LGHDT; CDR2 reads YNNKEL (reference sequence). CDR3 loop: CASSQDRTSVKSSYNEQFF. The CDR3 nucleotides read TGTGCCAGCAGCCAAGATCGGACTAGCGTAAAGAGCTCCTACAATGAGCAGTTCTTC.

This clonotype was detected only a few times. The V gene is TRBV20-1, the J gene TRBJ2-1; no definite D call. CDR1 DFQATT and CDR2 SNEGSKA come from the germline V gene (reference sequence). Trimming left V 8 bases short and J 0 bases short, with 11 bases between. This CDR3 has 13 residues. The CDR3 spells CSPSPTSYNEQFF. In nucleotides, the CDR3 is TGCAGTCCGAGCCCGACCTCCTACAATGAGCAGTTCTTC.

The chain combines TRBV27 with TRBJ2-3; TRBD1 agrees at 7 bases. V was clipped by 4 bases and J by 1 base; unmatched bases: 5. The CDR3 length is 15 residues. Germline V gives CDR1 MNHEY, CDR2 SMNVEV (reference sequence). CDR3 in amino acids: CASSSHGQGTDTQYF. The CDR3 coding sequence is TGTGCCAGCAGTTCCCATGGACAGGGCACAGATACGCAGTATTTT.

The sample holds a few counts of this clonotype. This may arise from a read error, as a much more abundant clone is one base away. This chain connects TRBV27 to TRBJ1-5, with TRBD1 as a possible D gene (5 bases). Germline V gene lookup returns CDR1 MNHEY and CDR2 SMNVEV (reference sequence). V was pared by 3 bases and J by 6 bases, with 6 bases between. The CDR3 totals 12 residues. The CDR3 protein is CASSFRGQPQHF. The DNA of the CDR3 is TGTGCCAGCAGTTTTAGGGGTCAGCCCCAGCATTTT.

The chain recombines TRBV6-6 with TRBJ1-1, with D possibly being TRBD1 (5 bases). Germline CDR1 and CDR2: MNHNY and SVGAGI (reference sequence). V was clipped by 2 bases and J by 5 bases, with 12 bases between them. The CDR3 is 14 amino acids. The chain's CDR3 is CASSYIGGETEAFF. CDR3 bases: TGTGCCAGCAGTTACATTGGGGGGGAGACTGAAGCTTTCTTT.